Presented here are 10 T cell receptor beta chains from one specimen sequenced in a study of blood T cell repertoires in COVID-19. Libraries were prepared by immunoSEQ multiplex PCR; TCRdb keeps only in-frame clonotypes and omits some of them. The sample shows about 110,000 clones, just over 85% of them seen only once. Specimen: peripheral blood. These receptors all stem from a human donor in a cohort sampled during active COVID-19.

The chain combines TRBV7-2 with TRBJ2-2, with 11 nucleotides matching TRBD2. J gave up 7 bases and V 8 bases, and 9 bases lay outside the gene matches. The CDR3 consists of 15 residues. Germline V gene data show CDR1 as SGHTA and CDR2 as FQGNSA. The CDR3 nucleotides read TGTGCCAGCGCCGGGATAGCGGGAGGGTTCGGGGAGCTGTTTTTT. Translation gives CASAGIAGGFGELFF.

This clone has a handful of counts. V is TRBV4-1 and J is TRBJ1-1, with 7 bases aligning to TRBD1. From germline, CDR1 is MGHRA and CDR2 YSYEKL. The J segment lost 6 bases and the V segment lost 5 bases, leaving 12 bases of the junction unmatched. The CDR3 length is 15 residues. The CDR3 DNA follows: TGCGCCAGCAGCGCCCGGACGGACAGGTCCGCTGAAGCTTTCTTT. This gives the protein CASSARTDRSAEAFF.

The chain uses TRBV19 and TRBJ1-2, with D unresolved. Germline V lookup: CDR1 LNHDA, CDR2 SQIVND (reference sequence). The CDR3 is 16 amino acids. The germline V and J ends were trimmed by 3 bases and 2 bases, with 16 bases remaining between them. The CDR3 spells CASSISWARANYGYTF. The CDR3 DNA is TGTGCCAGTAGTATTAGTTGGGCCCGAGCAAACTATGGCTACACCTTC.

This clone was seen only once. The V call is TRBV28, the J call TRBJ1-5; D is unclear. Germline CDR1 MDHEN, CDR2 SYDVKM. V gave up 6 bases and J gave up 1 base, with 4 bases separating them. The CDR3 runs 12 residues. DNA of the CDR3: TGTGCCAGCAGACGGAGCAATCAGCCCCAGCATTTT. It yields the protein CASRRSNQPQHF.

The gene calls are TRBV5-1 and TRBJ2-1; D perhaps matches TRBD2 (7 bases). Germline V gives CDR1 SGHRS, CDR2 YFSETQ. V shed 3 bases and J shed 7 bases, with 17 bases lying between them. CDR3 length: 15 residues. CDR3 protein: CASSSRGGRLNEQFF. The DNA of the CDR3 is TGCGCCAGCAGCTCCAGGGGAGGGAGGCTGAATGAGCAGTTCTTC.

V gene TRBV5-4 combines with J gene TRBJ1-1; no clear D. The CDR3 contains 14 residues. Trimming pared 4 bases from V and 1 base from J, leaving 11 bases between. The V gene's germline CDR1 is SGHNT and CDR2 YYREEE (reference sequence). In DNA form, the CDR3 reads TGTGCCAGCAGCCCCCCGAAGCCGAACACTGAAGCTTTCTTT. Protein: CASSPPKPNTEAFF.

This chain uses TRBV2 with TRBJ2-5; 7 nucleotides line up with TRBD1. The CDR3 spans 13 residues. Germline V lookup: CDR1 SNHLY, CDR2 FYNNEI. The V and J ends lost 6 bases and 5 bases, in that order; junction bases with no gene match: 6. CDR3 residues: CASSVTGVETQYF. CDR3 in DNA: TGTGCCAGCAGCGTCACAGGGGTGGAGACCCAGTACTTC.

CDR3 region: CASSSISGASTDTQYF. CDR3 bases: TGTGCCAGCAGCTCCATTAGCGGGGCTAGCACAGATACGCAGTATTTT. The chain is built from TRBV7-9 and TRBJ2-3; 8 nucleotides agree with TRBD2. Germline loops: CDR1 SEHNR, CDR2 FQNEAQ (reference sequence). CDR3 length: 16 amino acids. The J segment lost 0 bases and the V segment lost 4 bases, leaving 6 bases of the junction unmatched.

This rearrangement joins TRBV5-1 to TRBJ2-7, with TRBD1 matching 8 bases. Germline V CDR1 and CDR2: SGHRS, YFSETQ. J gave up 0 bases and V 2 bases, and 4 bases lay outside the gene matches. This CDR3 contains 15 residues. The CDR3 nucleotides are TGCGCCAGCAGCTTAGGACAGGGAATCTCCTACGAGCAGTACTTC. The encoded protein is CASSLGQGISYEQYF.

The gene calls are TRBV27 and TRBJ1-2; 10 bases are shared with TRBD1. This CDR3 spans 13 amino acids. CDR1 MNHEY and CDR2 SMNVEV come from the germline V gene (reference sequence). V shed 6 bases, J shed 8 bases, and the junction held 6 bases outside the gene matches. The CDR3 DNA is TGTGCCAGCAGCTCGACAGGGGGCAGGGGCTACACCTTC. This sequence encodes CASSSTGGRGYTF.